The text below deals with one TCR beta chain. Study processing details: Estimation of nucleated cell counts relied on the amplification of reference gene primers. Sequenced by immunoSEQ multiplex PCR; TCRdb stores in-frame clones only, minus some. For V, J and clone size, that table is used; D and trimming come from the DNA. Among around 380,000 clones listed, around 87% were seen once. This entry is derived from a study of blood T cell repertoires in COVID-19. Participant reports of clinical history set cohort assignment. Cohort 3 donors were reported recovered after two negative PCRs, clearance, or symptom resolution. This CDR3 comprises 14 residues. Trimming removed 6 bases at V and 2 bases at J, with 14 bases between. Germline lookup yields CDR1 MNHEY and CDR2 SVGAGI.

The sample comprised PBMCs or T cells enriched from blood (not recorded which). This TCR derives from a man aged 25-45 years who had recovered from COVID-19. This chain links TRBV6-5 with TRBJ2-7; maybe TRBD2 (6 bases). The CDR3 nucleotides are TGTGCCAGCAGCCGACCGGCGGGAACCTACGAGCAGTACTTC. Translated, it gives CASSRPAGTYEQYF.